Listed here is a single T cell receptor beta chain. The germline V and J ends were trimmed by 4 bases and 1 base, with 7 bases remaining between them. Germline lookup yields CDR1 SNHLY and CDR2 FYNNEI. The CDR3 runs to 13 residues. The data belong to a study of blood T cell repertoires in COVID-19. Study in general: The samples span acute and convalescent COVID-19 from the United States, Italy and Spain. Sources were T cells, B-cell-depleted T cells, or PBMCs; the material itself was cDNA or gDNA.

As originally analysed: Quantification of nucleated cells was approximated via reference gene primer amplification. Profiled with immunoSEQ multiplex PCR; TCRdb holds only in-frame clones, not every one. The DNA was the basis for D and trimming; V, J and clone size are from that table. The table includes approximately 100,000 clones, approximately 89% detected once. This clonotype originated in a woman older than 75 in a cohort sampled during active COVID-19. Material: peripheral blood. The V call is TRBV2, the J call TRBJ1-1; D not resolved. The CDR3 here is CASSGRQNTEAFF. Written as DNA, the CDR3 is TGTGCCAGCAGTGGTCGACAGAACACTGAAGCTTTCTTT.